The rows below give T cell receptor beta chains drawn from one sample of a study of shared clonotypes between healthy human individuals. Generated by immunoSEQ multiplex PCR, the TCRdb table keeps only in-frame clones and is missing some. The sample records approximately 2.1 million clones, just over 90% being singletons. The source material was naive CD4+ T cells from PBMCs. Every receptor here comes from a man between 18 and 29 years old in good health. Some clones in this sample may be carry-over from other donors' samples. Both conserved end residues are part of each CDR3. The D gene is left open where the match is weak.

TRBD1 TRBV5-1 CASRMGQGGTEAFF
TRBD1 TRBV7-3 CASSLTGGDTEAFF
- TRBV11-2 CASSRNAVGNTIYF
TRBD1 TRBV7-2 CASSFRQGVGYTF
TRBD1 TRBV4-2 CASSQDLPLGQEGQPQHF
TRBD1 TRBV10-2 CASSETGGNTEAFF
- TRBV6-4 CASSDSFSQAGNYEQYF
- TRBV2 CASRDGMYNEQFF
TRBD1 TRBV5-1 CASTRQGQETQYF
TRBD2 TRBV27 CASSLTAAGALLPAGNTDTQYF
- TRBV5-1 CASSSYRDTEAFF
TRBD2 TRBV7-2 CATRVAGGLNEQFF
TRBD1 TRBV9 CASSPTGIPYEQYF
TRBD1 TRBV5-1 CASSTTGQGMAIYF
- TRBV29-1 CSVESPPGVDVNTQYF
TRBD2 TRBV28 CAASGAGVTPETQYF
TRBD1 TRBV2 CASIDRAYEQYF
TRBD1 TRBV6-5 CASSRDSLTGNTIYF
TRBD1 TRBV7-9 CASSLARTGFEKLFF
TRBD1 TRBV6-5 CASSYSRTGAYEQYF
TRBD2 TRBV14 CASSRALKRGGTTDTQYF
- TRBV5-6 CASSRTIDTQYF
- TRBV9 CASSVVNRYNEQFF
TRBD2 TRBV28 CASSLLGTRGNEQFF
- TRBV6-5 CASRGGTSGRWEQYF
- TRBV6-5 CASTTTGTNTEAFF
- TRBV2 CASSIVPSGVHTEAFF
- TRBV9 CASSVDRDTQYF
- TRBV30 CAWSVPGDTNEKLFF
TRBD1 TRBV5-1 CASSSGQNQPQHF
- TRBV5-4 CASSLGQVGEKLFF
- TRBV7-2 CASRGQGSHEQYF
TRBD2 TRBV27 CASSSTLAGGSEQYF
- TRBV28 CASSEVVGANQPQHF
- TRBV5-5 CASSLVGQETQYF
- TRBV19 CASSVPGTGSYEQYF
TRBD1 TRBV14 CASSLGQRMTDTQYF
TRBD2 TRBV4-1 CASSRTSGITDTQYF
TRBD1 TRBV7-9 CASSWTPGTGYQETQYF
- TRBV10-3 CAISQGDSHTIYF
TRBD1 TRBV28 CASSPQDRENEKLFF
TRBD2 TRBV2 CASSEGIAGSTDTQYF
- TRBV5-4 CASSFRAKNYEQYF
- TRBV13 CASSRDSGANVLTF
- TRBV10-3 CAISVVGDYEQYF
TRBD1 TRBV30 CAWSYRGSNYGYTF
- TRBV7-9 CASSSSGGETQYF
- TRBV30 CAWSAGGALGEQFF